The 15 T cell receptor beta chains below come from one sample, sequenced in a study of blood T cell repertoires in COVID-19. Profiled with immunoSEQ multiplex PCR; TCRdb holds only in-frame clones, not every one. The table lists 200,000 to 300,000 clones, about 89% of them singletons. Sequencing was carried out using peripheral blood. These TCRs come from a man aged 40-49 years who had recovered from COVID-19.

V usage is TRBV29-1 and J usage is TRBJ2-2; TRBD1 matches at 7 bases. The V segment lost 7 bases and the J segment 2 bases; nucleotides outside the gene matches: 10. This CDR3 is built from 15 residues. Germline V gene data show CDR1 as SQVTM and CDR2 as ANQGSEA. In DNA, the CDR3 is TGCAGCGCCACGGGTAGGGGGCCTAACACCGGGGAGCTGTTTTTT. This codes for CSATGRGPNTGELFF.

The gene calls are TRBV5-4 and TRBJ1-3; tentative D call: TRBD1 (6 bases). V lost 4 bases and J lost 0, with 11 bases in between. Germline V gene sequence: CDR1 SGHNT, CDR2 YYREEE (reference sequence). The CDR3 has 15 residues. The CDR3 is CASSIGTSSGNTIYF. Written as DNA, the CDR3 is TGTGCCAGCAGCATCGGGACAAGCTCTGGAAACACCATATATTTT.

The chain couples TRBV7-9 to TRBJ2-1, with D tentatively TRBD1 (6 bases). V was shortened by 1 base and J by 9 bases, with 13 bases between the two germline ends. CDR3 length: 14 amino acids. Germline V lookup: CDR1 SEHNR, CDR2 FQNEAQ (reference sequence). The CDR3 nucleotides are TGTGCCAGCAGCTTAGAGACCACAGGGATTGAGCAGTTCTTC. This sequence encodes CASSLETTGIEQFF.

Only a few counts were recorded for this clone. The gene calls are TRBV5-6 and TRBJ2-7; 12 nucleotides agree with TRBD2. This CDR3 region has 14 residues. The germline CDR1 and CDR2 sequences are SGHDT and YYEEEE. V trimming: 0 bases; J trimming: 7 bases; junction bases outside the gene matches: 2. In nucleotides, the CDR3 is TGTGCCAGCAGCTTGGAACTAGCGGGAGGAGAGCAGTACTTC. Its translation: CASSLELAGGEQYF.

The chain recombines TRBV2 with TRBJ2-7; possible D gene TRBD2, 6 bases. The V and J ends lost 2 bases and 4 bases respectively, with 18 bases between them. The germline V gene encodes CDR1 SNHLY and CDR2 FYNNEI. This CDR3 has 16 residues. CDR3 coding DNA: TGTGCCAGCAGTGAATGGGCGGGGCCGGAGGGGTACGAGCAGTACTTC. It is translated as CASSEWAGPEGYEQYF.

V is TRBV29-1 and J is TRBJ1-1; tentatively, D is TRBD1 (6 bases). Germline-derived CDR1 and CDR2 are SQVTM and ANQGSEA. V lost 6 bases, J lost 3 bases, and 17 bases lay in between. The CDR3 covers 14 residues. The CDR3 reads CSVGAGQGYTEAFF. In DNA form, the CDR3 reads TGCAGCGTGGGGGCCGGGCAGGGGTACACTGAAGCTTTCTTT. Full variable domain (remainder filled in from reference TRBV29-1 and TRBJ1-1): SAVISQKPSRDICQRGTSLTIQCQVDSQVTMMFWYRQQPGQSLTLIATANQGSEATYESGFVIDKFPISRPNLTFSTLTVSNMSPEDSSIYLCSVGAGQGYTEAFFGQGTRLTVV.

The chain couples TRBV11-3 to TRBJ2-3; D perhaps matches TRBD2 (6 bases). CDR1 is SGHNT, CDR2 YENEEA, per germline. Trimming left V 3 bases short and J 3 bases short, with 10 bases between. The CDR3 spans 14 residues. CDR3 coding DNA: TGTGCCAGCAGCTTGAGTGGGAGGACAGATACGCAGTATTTT. It translates to CASSLSGRTDTQYF.

This chain joins TRBV6-5 and TRBJ2-7; 11 bases are shared with TRBD1. With 5 bases clipped from V and 5 bases from J, the junction kept 5 bases outside the gene matches. The CDR3 has 14 amino acids. The V gene's germline CDR1 is MNHEY and CDR2 SVGAGI. In DNA form, the CDR3 reads TGTGCCAGCAGTAACCGGGACAGGGGGAACGAGCAGTACTTC. As protein: CASSNRDRGNEQYF.

The chain uses TRBV4-3 and TRBJ1-1; D gene uncertain. CDR1 and CDR2 from the germline V gene are LGHNA and YSLEER. The CDR3 has 15 residues. V gave up 0 bases and J gave up 4 bases, with 12 bases separating them. The DNA for the CDR3 is TGCGCCAGCAGCCAAGATGGAGTAGCGGGCACTGAAGCTTTCTTT. It translates to CASSQDGVAGTEAFF.

The chain employs TRBV11-3 and TRBJ2-2; TRBD2 matches at 7 bases. The CDR3 consists of 15 residues. Germline V lookup: CDR1 SGHNT, CDR2 YENEEA. Losses at the gene ends were 6 bases for V and 0 bases for J; bases not matched to a gene: 4. CDR3 residues: CASRKAGSNTGELFF. The DNA of the CDR3 is TGTGCCAGCAGGAAAGCGGGGTCGAACACCGGGGAGCTGTTTTTT. Drawing the rest from reference TRBV11-3 and TRBJ2-2, the complete variable domain is EAGVVQSPRYKIIEKKQPVAFWCNPISGHNTLYWYLQNLGQGPELLIRYENEEAVDDSQLPKDRFSAERLKGVDSTLKIQPAELGDSAVYLCASRKAGSNTGELFFGEGSRLTVL.

This chain joins TRBV30 and TRBJ1-1; a weak D match, TRBD1 (6 bases). Trimming shortened V by 2 bases and J by 0 bases, and 19 bases separated the two germline ends. The CDR3 has 17 residues. Looked up from germline, CDR1 is GTSNPN and CDR2 is SVGIG (reference sequence). CDR3 sequence: CAWSNSRTDYMNTEAFF. The CDR3 bases are TGTGCCTGGAGTAATTCTAGGACAGACTATATGAACACTGAAGCTTTCTTT.

The J gene is TRBJ2-1, the V gene TRBV3-1 (or the pseudogene TRBV3-2); 8 nucleotides align to TRBD2. The CDR3 totals 17 residues. CDR1 is LGHDT and CDR2 is YNNKEL in the germline V gene (reference sequence). Losses at the gene ends were 4 bases for V and 0 bases for J; bases not matched to a gene: 8. The CDR3 DNA reads TGTGCCAGCAGCCCTCGGGGGGGGGCGGCCTCCTACAATGAGCAGTTCTTC. This sequence encodes CASSPRGGAASYNEQFF.

V gene TRBV7-2 combines with J gene TRBJ2-2; 11 nucleotides line up with TRBD2. Germline loops: CDR1 SGHTA, CDR2 FQGNSA. V lost 6 bases to trimming and J lost 7 bases; unmatched junction nucleotides: 4. CDR3 size: 14 residues. CDR3: CASSGLAGVGELFF. As DNA, the CDR3 is TGTGCCAGCAGTGGACTAGCGGGCGTCGGGGAGCTGTTTTTT.

This sequence joins TRBV7-3 and TRBJ2-1; possibly TRBD2 for D (6 bases). Trimming took off 6 bases at V and 7 bases at J, with 19 bases between the two ends. Per the germline V gene, CDR1 is SGHTA and CDR2 is FQGTGA. The CDR3 is 15 amino acids. CDR3 sequence reads: CASSLVRGEANEQFF. Here the CDR3 DNA reads TGTGCCAGCAGTCTGGTCCGCGGGGAGGCAAATGAGCAGTTCTTC. Supplemented by reference TRBV7-3 and TRBJ2-1, the full variable domain reads GAGVSQTPSNKVTEKGKYVELRCDPISGHTALYWYRQSLGQGPEFLIYFQGTGAADDSGLPNDRFFAVRPEGSVSTLKIQRTERGDSAVYLCASSLVRGEANEQFFGPGTRLTVL.

This rearrangement joins TRBV6-5 to TRBJ2-7, with D perhaps matching TRBD2 (5 bases). The CDR3 totals 16 residues. V was clipped by 0 bases and J by 3 bases, with 15 bases between them. The germline CDR1 and CDR2 sequences are MNHEY and SVGAGI. The DNA of the CDR3 is TGTGCCAGCAGTTACTCCTCGGGATACGGGGACTACGAGCAGTACTTC. Its translation: CASSYSSGYGDYEQYF.